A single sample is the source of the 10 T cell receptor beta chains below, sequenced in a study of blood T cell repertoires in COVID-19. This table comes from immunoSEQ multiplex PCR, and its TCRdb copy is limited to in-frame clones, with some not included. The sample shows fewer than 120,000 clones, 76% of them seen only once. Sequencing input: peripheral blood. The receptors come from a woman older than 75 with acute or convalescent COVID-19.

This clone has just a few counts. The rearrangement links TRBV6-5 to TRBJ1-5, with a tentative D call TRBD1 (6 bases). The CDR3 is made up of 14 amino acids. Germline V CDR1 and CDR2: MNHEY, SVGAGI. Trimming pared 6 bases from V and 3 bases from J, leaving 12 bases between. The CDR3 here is CASRMTGPNQPQHF. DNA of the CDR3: TGTGCCAGCAGGATGACAGGACCCAATCAGCCCCAGCATTTT.

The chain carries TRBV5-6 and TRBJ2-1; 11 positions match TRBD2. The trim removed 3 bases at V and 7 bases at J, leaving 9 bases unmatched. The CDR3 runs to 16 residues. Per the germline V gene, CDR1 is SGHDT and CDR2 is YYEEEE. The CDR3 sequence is CASSWGPSGGLNEQFF. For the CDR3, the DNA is TGTGCCAGCAGCTGGGGCCCTAGCGGGGGGCTTAATGAGCAGTTCTTC.

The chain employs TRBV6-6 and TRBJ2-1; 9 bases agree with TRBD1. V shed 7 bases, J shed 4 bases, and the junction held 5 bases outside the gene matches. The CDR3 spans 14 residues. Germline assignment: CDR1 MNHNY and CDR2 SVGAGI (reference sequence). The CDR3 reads CASNQGQGYNEQFF. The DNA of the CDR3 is TGTGCCAGCAACCAGGGACAGGGATACAATGAGCAGTTCTTC.

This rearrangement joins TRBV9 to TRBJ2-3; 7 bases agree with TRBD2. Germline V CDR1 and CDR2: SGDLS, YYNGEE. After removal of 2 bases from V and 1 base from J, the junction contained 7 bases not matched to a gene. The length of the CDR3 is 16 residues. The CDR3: CASSVLSGFGTDTQYF. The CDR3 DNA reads TGTGCCAGCAGCGTCCTTAGCGGGTTCGGCACAGATACGCAGTATTTT.

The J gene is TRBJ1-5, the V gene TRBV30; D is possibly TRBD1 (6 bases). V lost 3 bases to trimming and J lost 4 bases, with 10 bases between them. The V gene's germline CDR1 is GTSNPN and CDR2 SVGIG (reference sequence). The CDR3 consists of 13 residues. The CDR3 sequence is CAWSHRENQPQHF. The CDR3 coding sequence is TGTGCCTGGAGCCACAGGGAGAATCAGCCCCAGCATTTT.

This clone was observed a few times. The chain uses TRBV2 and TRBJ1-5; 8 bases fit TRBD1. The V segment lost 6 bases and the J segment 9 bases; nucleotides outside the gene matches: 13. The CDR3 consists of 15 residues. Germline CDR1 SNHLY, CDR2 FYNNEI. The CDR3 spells CASRLGDRSKGPQHF. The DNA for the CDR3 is TGTGCCAGCAGGCTCGGGGACAGGTCGAAGGGGCCCCAGCATTTT.

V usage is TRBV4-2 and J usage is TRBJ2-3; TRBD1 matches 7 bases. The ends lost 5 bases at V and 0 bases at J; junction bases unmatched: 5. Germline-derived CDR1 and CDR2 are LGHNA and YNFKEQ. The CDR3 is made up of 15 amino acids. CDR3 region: CASSTYRGSTDTQYF. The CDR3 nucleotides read TGTGCCAGCAGCACGTACAGGGGAAGCACAGATACGCAGTATTTT.

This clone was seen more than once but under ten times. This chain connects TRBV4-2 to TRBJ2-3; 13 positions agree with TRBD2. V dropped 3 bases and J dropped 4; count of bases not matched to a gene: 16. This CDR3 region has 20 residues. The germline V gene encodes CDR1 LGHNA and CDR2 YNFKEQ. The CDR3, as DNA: TGTGCCAGCAGCCAGGAGACCCGGACTAGCGGGGGCCAAGAGGCAGATACGCAGTATTTT. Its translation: CASSQETRTSGGQEADTQYF.

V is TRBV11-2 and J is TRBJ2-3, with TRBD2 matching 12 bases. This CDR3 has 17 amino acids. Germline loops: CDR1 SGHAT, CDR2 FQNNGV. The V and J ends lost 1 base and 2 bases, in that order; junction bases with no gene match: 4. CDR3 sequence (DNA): TGTGCCAGCAGCTTAGGAACTAGCGGGAGGACCACAGATACGCAGTATTTT. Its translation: CASSLGTSGRTTDTQYF.

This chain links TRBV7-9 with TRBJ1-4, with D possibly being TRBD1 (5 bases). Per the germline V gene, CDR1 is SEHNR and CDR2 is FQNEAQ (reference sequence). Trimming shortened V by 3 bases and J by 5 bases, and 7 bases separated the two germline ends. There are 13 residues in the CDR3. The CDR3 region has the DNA TGTGCCAGCAGCTTCAGGGAAAATGAAAAACTGTTTTTT. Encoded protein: CASSFRENEKLFF.